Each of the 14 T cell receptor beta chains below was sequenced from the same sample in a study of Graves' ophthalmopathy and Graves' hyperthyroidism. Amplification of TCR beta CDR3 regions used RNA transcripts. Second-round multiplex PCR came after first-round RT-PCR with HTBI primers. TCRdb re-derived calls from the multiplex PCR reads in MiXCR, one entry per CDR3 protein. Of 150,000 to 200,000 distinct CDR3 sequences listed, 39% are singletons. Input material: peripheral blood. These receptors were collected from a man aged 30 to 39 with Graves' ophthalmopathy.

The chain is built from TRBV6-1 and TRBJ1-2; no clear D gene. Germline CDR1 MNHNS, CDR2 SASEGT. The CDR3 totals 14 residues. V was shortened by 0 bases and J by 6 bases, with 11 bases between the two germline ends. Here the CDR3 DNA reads TGTGCCAGCAGTGAAGCATCAGGTTCTGATGGCTACACCTTC. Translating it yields CASSEASGSDGYTF.

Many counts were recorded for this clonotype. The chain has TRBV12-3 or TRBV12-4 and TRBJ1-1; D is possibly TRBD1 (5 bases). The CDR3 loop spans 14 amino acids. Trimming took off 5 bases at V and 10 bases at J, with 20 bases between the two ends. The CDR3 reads CASSPSGTPSGAFF. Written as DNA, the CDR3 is TGTGCCAGCAGTCCTTCCGGGACGCCTTCAGGAGCTTTCTTT.

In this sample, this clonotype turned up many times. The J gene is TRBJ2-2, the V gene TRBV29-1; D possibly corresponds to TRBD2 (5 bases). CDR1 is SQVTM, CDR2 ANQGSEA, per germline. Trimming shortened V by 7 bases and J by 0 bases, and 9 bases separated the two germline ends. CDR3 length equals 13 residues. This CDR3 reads CSAGETNTGELFF. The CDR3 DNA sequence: TGCAGCGCCGGGGAGACGAACACCGGGGAGCTGTTTTTT.

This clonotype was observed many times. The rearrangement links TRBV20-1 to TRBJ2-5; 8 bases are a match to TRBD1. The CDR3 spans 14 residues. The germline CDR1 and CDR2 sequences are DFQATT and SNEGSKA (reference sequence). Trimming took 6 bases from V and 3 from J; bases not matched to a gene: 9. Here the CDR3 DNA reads TGCAGTGCGGCTCTTGGGACAGGAGAAGAGACCCAGTACTTC. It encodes CSAALGTGEETQYF.

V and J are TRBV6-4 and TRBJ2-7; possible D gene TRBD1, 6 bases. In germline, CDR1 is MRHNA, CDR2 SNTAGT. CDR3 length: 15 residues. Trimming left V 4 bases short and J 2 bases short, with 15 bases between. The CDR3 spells CASSVLVQGTYEQYF. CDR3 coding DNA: TGTGCCAGCAGTGTATTAGTACAGGGAACCTACGAGCAGTACTTC.

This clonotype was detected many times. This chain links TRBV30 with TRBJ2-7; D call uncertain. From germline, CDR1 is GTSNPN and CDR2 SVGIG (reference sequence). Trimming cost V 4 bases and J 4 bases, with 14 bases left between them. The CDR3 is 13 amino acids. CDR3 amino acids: CAWIGPRNYEQYF. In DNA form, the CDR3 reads TGTGCCTGGATCGGACCCCGAAATTACGAGCAGTACTTC.

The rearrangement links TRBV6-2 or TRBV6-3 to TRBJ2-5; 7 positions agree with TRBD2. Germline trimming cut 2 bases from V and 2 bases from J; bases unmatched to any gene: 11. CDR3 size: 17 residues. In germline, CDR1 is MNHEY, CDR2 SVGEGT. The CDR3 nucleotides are TGTGCCAGCAGTTACGGGCAAGCAGCGGGATATCAAGAGACCCAGTACTTC. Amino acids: CASSYGQAAGYQETQYF.

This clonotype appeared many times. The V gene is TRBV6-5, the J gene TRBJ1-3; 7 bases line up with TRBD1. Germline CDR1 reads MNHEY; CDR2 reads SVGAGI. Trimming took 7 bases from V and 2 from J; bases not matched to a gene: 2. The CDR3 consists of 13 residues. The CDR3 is CASIDRAGNTIYF. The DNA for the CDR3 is TGTGCCAGCATCGACAGGGCTGGAAACACCATATATTTT.

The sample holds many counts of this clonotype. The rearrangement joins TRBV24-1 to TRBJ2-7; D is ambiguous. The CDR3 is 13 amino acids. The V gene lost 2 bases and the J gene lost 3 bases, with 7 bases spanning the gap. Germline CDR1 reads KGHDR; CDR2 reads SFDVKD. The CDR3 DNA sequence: TGTGCCACCAGTGATTCCCGACTCTACGAGCAGTACTTC. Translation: CATSDSRLYEQYF.

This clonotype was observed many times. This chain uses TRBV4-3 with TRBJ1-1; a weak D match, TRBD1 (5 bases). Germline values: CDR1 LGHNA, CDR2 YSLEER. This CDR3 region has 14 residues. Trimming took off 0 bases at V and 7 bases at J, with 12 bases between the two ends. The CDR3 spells CASSQDADRHEAFF. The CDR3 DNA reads TGCGCCAGCAGCCAAGATGCAGACAGACATGAAGCTTTCTTT.

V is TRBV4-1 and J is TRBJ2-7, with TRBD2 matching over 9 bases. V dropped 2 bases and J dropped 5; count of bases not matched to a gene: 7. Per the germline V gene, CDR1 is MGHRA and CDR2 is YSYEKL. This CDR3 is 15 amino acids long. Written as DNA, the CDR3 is TGCGCCAGCAGCCAAAGGACGGGACTAGCACACGAGCAGTACTTC. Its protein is CASSQRTGLAHEQYF.

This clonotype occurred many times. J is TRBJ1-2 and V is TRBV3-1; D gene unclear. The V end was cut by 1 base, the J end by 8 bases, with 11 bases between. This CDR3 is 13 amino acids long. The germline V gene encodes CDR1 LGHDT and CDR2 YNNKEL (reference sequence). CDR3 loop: CASSQVLAGGYTF. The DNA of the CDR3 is TGTGCCAGCAGCCAAGTTTTGGCCGGCGGCTACACCTTC.

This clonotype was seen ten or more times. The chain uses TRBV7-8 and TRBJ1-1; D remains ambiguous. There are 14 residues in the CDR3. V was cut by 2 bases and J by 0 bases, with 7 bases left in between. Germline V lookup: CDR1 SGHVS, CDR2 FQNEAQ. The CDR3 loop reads CASSLPPMNTEAFF. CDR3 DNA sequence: TGTGCCAGCAGCTTACCCCCAATGAACACTGAAGCTTTCTTT.

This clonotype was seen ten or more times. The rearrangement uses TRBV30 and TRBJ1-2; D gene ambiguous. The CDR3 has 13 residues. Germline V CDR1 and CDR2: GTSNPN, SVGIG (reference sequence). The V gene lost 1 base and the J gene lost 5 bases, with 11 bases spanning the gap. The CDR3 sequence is CAWSGRVSYGYTF. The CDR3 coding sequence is TGTGCCTGGAGTGGTCGTGTGAGTTATGGCTACACCTTC. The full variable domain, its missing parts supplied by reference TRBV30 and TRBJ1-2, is SQTIHQWPATLVQPVGSPLSLECTVEGTSNPNLYWYRQAAGRGLQLLFYSVGIGQISSEVPQNLSASRPQDRQFILSSKKLLLSDSGFYLCAWSGRVSYGYTFGSGTRLTVV.